The present T cell receptor (beta chain) was sequenced within a study of blood T cell repertoires in COVID-19. For the study at large: Collection of acute and convalescent COVID-19 samples took place in the United States, Italy and Spain. The cDNA or gDNA used as material had been derived from T cells, B-cell-depleted T cells, or PBMCs.

Original methodology: Nucleated cell number was recorded as an estimate derived from reference gene primer amplification. Sequencing used immunoSEQ multiplex PCR; TCRdb keeps in-frame clones, though not all of them. Clonal size and the V and J genes are those of that table, whereas D and trimming came from the DNA. The sample has around 140,000 clones; roughly 84% are singletons. This CDR3 has 17 residues. V gave up 5 bases and J gave up 1 base; unmatched junction bases: 9. Germline CDR1 is SGHTA and CDR2 is FQGNSA. Sample: peripheral blood. V gene TRBV7-2 combines with J gene TRBJ2-3; 10 positions match TRBD2. This sequence was found in a woman aged 80 or older with acute or convalescent COVID-19. CDR3 in DNA: TGTGCCAGCAGCCGGCAGGGAGCGGGGGGGCGCACAGATACGCAGTATTTT. Translated, it gives CASSRQGAGGRTDTQYF.